The 6 T cell receptor beta chains below come from one sample, sequenced in a study of blood T cell repertoires in COVID-19. The data were produced by immunoSEQ multiplex PCR, yet TCRdb's version contains in-frame clones alone and is incomplete. The repertoire holds more than 200,000 clones, 80% to 90% seen once, with around 3.8% in the top ten. Sequenced input: PBMCs or T cells enriched from blood (not recorded which). The receptors derive from a woman aged 25 to 39 who had been exposed to COVID-19.

The CDR3 loop is CASASWGLAGGLLGGREQFF. The CDR3 DNA is TGTGCCAGCGCAAGTTGGGGACTAGCGGGAGGCCTCCTCGGAGGGCGGGAGCAGTTCTTC. The rearrangement joins TRBV27 to TRBJ2-1; 15 positions agree with TRBD2. V trimming: 8 bases; J trimming: 10 bases; junction bases outside the gene matches: 24. The CDR3 extends over 20 amino acids. In germline, CDR1 is MNHEY, CDR2 SMNVEV (reference sequence).

The chain uses TRBV6-2 or TRBV6-3 and TRBJ1-5; TRBD1 matches 9 bases. Unmatched junction bases numbered 9, after V lost 8 bases and J lost 4 bases. Germline CDR1 and CDR2: MNHEY and SVGEGT. This CDR3 is 15 amino acids long. The CDR3, as DNA: TGTGCCAGCCGCCCGACCGGGACAGGGAATCAGCCCCAGCATTTT. Translated, it gives CASRPTGTGNQPQHF.

J is TRBJ2-1 and V is TRBV3-1 (or the pseudogene TRBV3-2); no clear D. The CDR3 has 11 residues. The germline V gene encodes CDR1 LGHDT and CDR2 YNNKEL (reference sequence). Trimming stripped 4 bases from V and 10 bases from J, with 8 bases between. CDR3 sequence reads: CASSRQNEQFF. The CDR3 DNA is TGTGCCAGCAGCCGGCAGAACGAGCAGTTCTTC.

V and J are TRBV13 and TRBJ2-5, with D perhaps TRBD1 (6 bases). The CDR3 covers 13 residues. With 4 bases removed from V and 7 bases from J, the gap between germline ends came to 13 bases. Per germline, CDR1 PRHDT and CDR2 FYEKMQ (reference sequence). DNA for the CDR3: TGTGCCAGCAGCTCACAGGGCATCGGGACCCAGTACTTC. Protein product: CASSSQGIGTQYF.

V and J are TRBV11-2 and TRBJ1-2; D not resolved. The germline V and J ends were trimmed by 4 bases and 1 base, with 10 bases remaining between them. The length of the CDR3 is 14 residues. Germline values: CDR1 SGHAT, CDR2 FQNNGV. In DNA, the CDR3 is TGTGCCAGCAGCTCCTCGACTGATAACTATGGCTACACCTTC. This translates into CASSSSTDNYGYTF.

The V gene is TRBV3-1 (or the pseudogene TRBV3-2), the J gene TRBJ2-5; 10 bases map to TRBD2. Per the germline V gene, CDR1 is LGHDT and CDR2 is YNNKEL (reference sequence). This CDR3 comprises 18 residues. V dropped 2 bases and J dropped 5; count of bases not matched to a gene: 14. The CDR3 loop is CASSQRALAGMGEETQYF. The CDR3 DNA is TGTGCCAGCAGCCAAAGGGCACTAGCGGGAATGGGGGAGGAGACCCAGTACTTC.